A selection of T cell receptor beta chains follows, all from one sample in a study of cytomegalovirus exposure and HLA in healthy donors. Assay used: immunoSEQ multiplex PCR; TCRdb lists only in-frame clones, some missing. This sample contains under 130,000 clones. Sequenced sample: PBMCs. These receptor sequences come from a man aged 50 to 59 in good health and CMV-seronegative. The CDR3 runs from the conserved cysteine through the conserved F or W. A D gene is named only where the DNA matches it firmly.

>TRBV6-1|TRBJ1-1|12|NA
TGTGCCAGCAGTCCTATGAACACTGAAGCTTTCTTT
CASSPMNTEAFF
>TRBV7-9|TRBJ2-1|14|TRBD2
TGTGCCAGCAGGCTAGCGGGGGGCCAAAATGAGCAGTTCTTC
CASRLAGGQNEQFF
>TRBV5-1|TRBJ1-4|13|TRBD1
TGCGCCAGCAGCATCGGACAGGGAGAAAAACTGTTTTTT
CASSIGQGEKLFF
>TRBV12-5|TRBJ1-1|13|NA
TGTGCTAGTGGTGACTACCTGAACACTGAAGCTTTCTTT
CASGDYLNTEAFF
>TRBV28|TRBJ2-3|14|NA
TGTGCCAGCAGTTTTTCCACTAGCACAGATACGCAGTATTTT
CASSFSTSTDTQYF
>TRBV19|TRBJ2-3|15|TRBD2
TGTGCCAGTAGTACTAGCGGGGGGTTCACAGATACGCAGTATTTT
CASSTSGGFTDTQYF
>TRBV19|TRBJ1-5|15|NA
TGTGCCAGTAGTGAGATGGGGCCCCTCAATCAGCCCCAGCATTTT
CASSEMGPLNQPQHF
>TRBV4-2|TRBJ1-2|15|TRBD1
TGTGCCAGCAGCCAAGGGACAGGGGGTAACTATGGCTACACCTTC
CASSQGTGGNYGYTF
>TRBV9|TRBJ1-1|13|NA
TGTGCCAGCAGCGTAGGGCCCAACACTGAAGCTTTCTTT
CASSVGPNTEAFF
>TRBV19|TRBJ2-1|15|TRBD2
TGTGCCAGTAGAGACTTAGCGGGAGGGAAGCCTGGGCAGTTCTTC
CASRDLAGGKPGQFF
>TRBV19|TRBJ2-2|12|NA
TGTGCCAGTAAACGGGACACCGGGGAGCTGTTTTTT
CASKRDTGELFF
>TRBV5-6|TRBJ2-7|14|TRBD2
TGTGCCAGCAGCTTCGGACTAGCGGTAGACGAGCAGTACTTC
CASSFGLAVDEQYF
>TRBV7-2|TRBJ1-3|12|NA
TGTGCCAGCAGGCAGGGAGGAAACACCATATATTTT
CASRQGGNTIYF
>TRBV5-1|TRBJ1-2|15|TRBD1
TGCGCCAGCAGCTTGGACAGGGGCAGCAACTATGGCTACACCTTC
CASSLDRGSNYGYTF
>TRBV29-1|TRBJ1-1|12|NA
TGCAGCGTTGAAACGGTGAACACTGAAGCTTTCTTT
CSVETVNTEAFF
>TRBV19|TRBJ2-7|17|NA
TGTGCCAGTAGTATCGCCCGAGGAGGGAGAGGTTCCTACGAGCAGTACTTC
CASSIARGGRGSYEQYF